The present TCR beta chain was sequenced within a study of CD8 T cells in Susac syndrome. It was with random hexamers that about 0.45 to 1 ug RNA was reverse transcribed. TCR beta CDR3 was amplified by immunoSEQ multiplex PCR. This amplification extended across 54 Vbeta and 13 Jbeta segments. TCRdb re-derived calls from the immunoSEQ multiplex PCR reads in MiXCR, one entry per CDR3 protein. The sample includes 150,000 to 200,000 distinct CDR3 sequences, about 93% of them seen just once. This CDR3 contains 13 residues. V lost 0 bases, J lost 6 bases, and 8 bases lay in between. Germline assignment: CDR1 MNHEY and CDR2 SVGAGI.

Sequenced input: CD4+ T cells from PBMCs. The genes are TRBV6-5 and TRBJ1-1; D is undetermined. The source is a human donor in good health. The CDR3: CASSYSTRSEAFF. The DNA for the CDR3 is TGTGCCAGCAGTTACTCGACGCGTTCTGAAGCTTTCTTT.